This T cell receptor beta chain was sequenced in a study of CD8+ T cells in alopecia areata. Study-level findings and limits: Clonality was higher in lesional than normal scalp, especially in alopecia totalis/universalis. Uncertainty remains about how baseline CD8+ expansion links to response, with one nonresponder.

Trimming removed 8 bases from V and 10 bases from J, with 18 bases in between. The V gene's germline CDR1 is SNHLY and CDR2 FYNNEI. The length of the CDR3 is 13 residues. It was cDNA, reverse transcribed from extracted RNA, that served as the sequencing template. Assay: immunoSEQ multiplex PCR; the TCRdb copy retains only in-frame clones and omits some. There are about 200,000 clones in the sample; just under 65% occur only once, and roughly 1.3% lies in the top ten. This clone was observed at least ten times. Its antigen is still unknown. The treatment is: oral pan-JAK inhibitor, 5-10 mg twice daily. The study team obtained lesional scalp punch biopsies and peripheral blood from alopecia areata patients. Sorting of CD4+ and CD8+ T cells was performed on PBMCs.

The sequence was collected from a human donor with alopecia areata. The genes are TRBV2 and TRBJ2-1, with D perhaps given as TRBD1 or TRBD2 (5 bases each). The material sequenced was CD4+ T cells sorted from blood, taken between weeks 49 and 50, from a patient treated with tofacitinib. CDR3 coding DNA: TGTGCCAGCTCTGTAGGGGAACGCGGGGAGCAGTTCTTC. It specifies CASSVGERGEQFF.